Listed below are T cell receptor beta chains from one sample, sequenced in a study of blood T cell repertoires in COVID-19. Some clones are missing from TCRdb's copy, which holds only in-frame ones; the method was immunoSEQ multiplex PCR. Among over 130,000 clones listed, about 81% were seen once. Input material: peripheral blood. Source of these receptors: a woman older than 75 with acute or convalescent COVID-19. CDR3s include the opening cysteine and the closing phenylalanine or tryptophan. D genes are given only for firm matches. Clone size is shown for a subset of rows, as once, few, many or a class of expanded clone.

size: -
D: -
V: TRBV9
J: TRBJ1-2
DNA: TGTGCCAGCAGCCCCCCCGGGGGGAGGTATGGCTACACCTTC
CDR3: CASSPPGGRYGYTF

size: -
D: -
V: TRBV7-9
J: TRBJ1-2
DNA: TGTGCCAGCAGCTTAGGGGAGGGGCAGGACGGTGGCTACACCTTC
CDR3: CASSLGEGQDGGYTF

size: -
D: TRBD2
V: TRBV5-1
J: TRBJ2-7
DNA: TGCGCCAGCAGCTTGAATCTAGCGGCCGAGCAGTACTTC
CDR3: CASSLNLAAEQYF

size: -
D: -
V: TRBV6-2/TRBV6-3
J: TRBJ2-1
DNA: TGTGCCAGCAGTACGGTAGAACAGGGTCAGCAGTTCTTC
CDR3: CASSTVEQGQQFF

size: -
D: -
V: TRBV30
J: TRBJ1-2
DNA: TGTGCCTGGAAGGAGGGAAAGAAGCTTGGCTACACCTTC
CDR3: CAWKEGKKLGYTF

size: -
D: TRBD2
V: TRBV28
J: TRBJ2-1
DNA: TGTGCCAGCCTAAAAGGGGGTGCGGGAGGGCTTGAGCAGTTCTTC
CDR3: CASLKGGAGGLEQFF

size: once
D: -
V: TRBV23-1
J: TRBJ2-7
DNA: TGCGCCAGCAGTCAATCGTATCACAGGGACTACGAGCAGTACTTC
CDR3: CASSQSYHRDYEQYF

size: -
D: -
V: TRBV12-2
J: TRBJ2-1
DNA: TGTGCAAGTCGCTTAGAGAACCTCGAACAGGTTAATGAGCAGTTCTTC
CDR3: CASRLENLEQVNEQFF

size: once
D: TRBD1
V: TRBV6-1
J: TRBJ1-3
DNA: TGTGCCAGCAGTGGGGGGACAGGGAAAGGGGTTGGAAACACCATATATTTT
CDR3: CASSGGTGKGVGNTIYF

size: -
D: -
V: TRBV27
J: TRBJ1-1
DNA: TGTGCCAGCAGTTTATCGGGGGGTTTGACTGAAGCTTTCTTT
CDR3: CASSLSGGLTEAFF

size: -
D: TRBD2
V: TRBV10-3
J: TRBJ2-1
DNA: TGTGCCATCAGTGGTAAGCGAGGAACTAGCGGGGGATCCTACAATGAGCAGTTCTTC
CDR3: CAISGKRGTSGGSYNEQFF

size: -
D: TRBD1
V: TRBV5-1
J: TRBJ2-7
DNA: TGCGCCAGCAGCAACACAGGGGCTACCTACGAGCAGTACTTC
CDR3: CASSNTGATYEQYF

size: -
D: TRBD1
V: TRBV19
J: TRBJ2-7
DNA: TGTGCCAGTAGTATCCGGACAGGGGGAACGTACGAGCAGTACTTC
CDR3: CASSIRTGGTYEQYF

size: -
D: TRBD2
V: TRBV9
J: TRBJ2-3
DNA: TGTGCCAGCAGCGTAGTTCCTAGCGGGAGTGCAGATACGCAGTATTTT
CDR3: CASSVVPSGSADTQYF

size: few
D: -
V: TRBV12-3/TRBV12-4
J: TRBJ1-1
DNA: TGTGCCAGCAGTTCAGGGGCACGCACTGAAGCTTTCTTT
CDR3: CASSSGARTEAFF

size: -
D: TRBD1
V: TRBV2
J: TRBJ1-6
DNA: TGTGCCAGCATAGGGACAGCCTTCGTATCCTATAATTCACCCCTCCACTTT
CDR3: CASIGTAFVSYNSPLHF

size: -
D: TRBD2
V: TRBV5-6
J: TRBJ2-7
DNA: TGTGCCAGCAGCTTGGCGGTAGCGGGGGGGATCTACGAGCAGTACTTC
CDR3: CASSLAVAGGIYEQYF

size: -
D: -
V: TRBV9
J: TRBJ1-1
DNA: TGTGCCAGCAGCGCGACAGGTAGCGCTGAAGCTTTCTTT
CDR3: CASSATGSAEAFF

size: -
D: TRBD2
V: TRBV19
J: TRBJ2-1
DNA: TGTGCCAGTAGTCCGTTCGGGGGGGCAAATGAGCAGTTCTTC
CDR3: CASSPFGGANEQFF

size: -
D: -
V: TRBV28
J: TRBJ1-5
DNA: TGTGCCAGCAACGCAGGGACAAAAGGAGGCAATCAGCCCCAGCATTTT
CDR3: CASNAGTKGGNQPQHF

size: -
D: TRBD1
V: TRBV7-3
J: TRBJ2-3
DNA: TGTGCCAGCAGCTACAGGGGGAGCTATACGGATACGCAGTATTTT
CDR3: CASSYRGSYTDTQYF

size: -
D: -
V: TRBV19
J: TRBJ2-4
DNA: TGTGCCAGTAGTATAGAAAGGGGGTTCGGCATTCAGTACTTC
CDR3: CASSIERGFGIQYF

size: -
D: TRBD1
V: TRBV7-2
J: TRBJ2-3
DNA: TGTGCCAGCAGCTCGCGAAAGGGGGCGCGTATGACAGATACGCAGTATTTT
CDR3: CASSSRKGARMTDTQYF

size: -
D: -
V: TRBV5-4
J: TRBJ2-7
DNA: TGTGCCAGCAGCTTGGCGGGAGCTCAGGACGAGCAGTACTTC
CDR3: CASSLAGAQDEQYF

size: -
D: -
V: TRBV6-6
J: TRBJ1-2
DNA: TGTGCCAGCGCTACAGGGTATGGCTACACCTTC
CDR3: CASATGYGYTF

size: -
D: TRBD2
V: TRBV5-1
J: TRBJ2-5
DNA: TGCGCCAGCAGACGGGGCGGAGGGTCGGCTGCGGGAGTACGCGAGACCCAGTACTTC
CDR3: CASRRGGGSAAGVRETQYF

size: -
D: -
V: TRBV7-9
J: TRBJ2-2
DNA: TGTGCCAGCAGCTTATCTTATATAGCCGGGGAGCTGTTTTTT
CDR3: CASSLSYIAGELFF

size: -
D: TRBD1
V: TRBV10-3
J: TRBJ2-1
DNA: TGTGCCATCAGCAGGGACAGCAGGGGTGAGCAGTTCTTC
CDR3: CAISRDSRGEQFF

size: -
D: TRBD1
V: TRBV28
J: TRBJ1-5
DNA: TGTGCCAGCAGTTTGCCCGGGACAGTCTTGGTTCAGCCCCAGCATTTT
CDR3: CASSLPGTVLVQPQHF

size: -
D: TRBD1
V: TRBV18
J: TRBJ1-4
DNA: TGTGCCAGCGGGACTACAGGGGGAAATCGTGAAAAACTGTTTTTT
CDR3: CASGTTGGNREKLFF

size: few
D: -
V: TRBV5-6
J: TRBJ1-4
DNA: TGTGCCAGCAGCGAGACAGGAGCGGATGGGGCTAATGAAAAACTGTTTTTT
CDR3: CASSETGADGANEKLFF

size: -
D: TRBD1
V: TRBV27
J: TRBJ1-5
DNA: TGTGCCAGCAGCCTGACAGGGGGGGCCCAGCCCCAGCATTTT
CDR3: CASSLTGGAQPQHF

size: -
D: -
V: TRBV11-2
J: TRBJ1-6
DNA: TGTGCCAGCAGCTTAGAAACAGGGATATATAATTCACCCCTCCACTTT
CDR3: CASSLETGIYNSPLHF

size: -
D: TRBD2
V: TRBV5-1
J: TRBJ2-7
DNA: TGCGCCAGCAGCCCCGCCGGGGGGACCTACGAGCAGTACTTC
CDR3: CASSPAGGTYEQYF

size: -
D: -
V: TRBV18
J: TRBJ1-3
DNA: TGTGCCAGCTCACCATCGGGAGGTGGAAACACCATATATTTT
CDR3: CASSPSGGGNTIYF

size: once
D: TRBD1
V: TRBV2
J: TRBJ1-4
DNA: TGTGCCAGCAGCCCCGGGACAGAAAATGAAAAACTGTTTTTT
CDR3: CASSPGTENEKLFF

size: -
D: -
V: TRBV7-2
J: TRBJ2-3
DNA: TGTGCCAGCAGCGCATGGACTTCAGATACGCAGTATTTT
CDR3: CASSAWTSDTQYF

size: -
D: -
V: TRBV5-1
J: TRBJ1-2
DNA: TGCGCCAGCAGCTTGTCTGGGGAGAACTATGGCTACACCTTC
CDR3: CASSLSGENYGYTF

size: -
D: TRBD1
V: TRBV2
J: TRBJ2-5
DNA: TGTGCCAGCAGTTCTTGGACAGGGGGCTGGGAGACCCAGTACTTC
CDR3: CASSSWTGGWETQYF

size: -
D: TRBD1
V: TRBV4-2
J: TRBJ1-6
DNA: TGTGCCAGCAGCCTTAACCCGGGACAGCGTAATTCACCCCTCCACTTT
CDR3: CASSLNPGQRNSPLHF

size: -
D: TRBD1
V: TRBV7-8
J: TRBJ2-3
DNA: TGTGCCAGCAGCTTAGCCCGGGGGGGGACAGGGGCTAGTAGATCAGATACGCAGTATTTT
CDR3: CASSLARGGTGASRSDTQYF